This TCR beta chain was observed in a study of T cells in Graves' hyperthyroidism and ophthalmopathy. The definition of stable Graves' hyperthyroidism was no ophthalmopathy progression within 18 months. Patients with uncontrolled infections, other autoimmune diseases, pregnancy or lactation were excluded. PBMCs were derived from about 9.1 ml fresh peripheral blood. From RNA transcripts, TCR beta CDR3 regions were amplified. HTBI primers were employed in a first-round RT-PCR of the TCR CDR3. TCRdb reprocessed the multiplex PCR reads via MiXCR and lists one record per CDR3 protein. The repertoire holds about 400,000 distinct CDR3 sequences, with around 25% as singletons. Findings and caveats of the study: Blood also contained most expanded thyroid clonotypes above 0.001.

The CDR3 covers 14 residues. V was shortened by 0 bases and J by 4 bases, with 9 bases between the two germline ends. Germline V lookup: CDR1 MNHEY, CDR2 SMNVEV (reference sequence). This clonotype was seen at least ten times. What it binds is not known. The rearrangement links TRBV27 to TRBJ1-1, with D perhaps matching TRBD1 (6 bases). The sequencing sample was made of blood. This receptor was identified in a man aged 45-65 years with Graves' hyperthyroidism. The CDR3, as DNA: TGTGCCAGCAGTTTATCCAGGGGTGGCACTGAAGCTTTCTTT. Its translation is CASSLSRGGTEAFF.